This record covers a single T cell receptor beta chain. The antigen remains unidentified. Sequenced by immunoSEQ multiplex PCR; TCRdb stores in-frame clones only, minus some. Of approximately 2.5 million clones detected, around 90% appear once; the ten largest clones hold more than 0.12%. This record comes from a study of shared clonotypes between healthy human individuals. Germline CDR1 and CDR2: MNHNS and SASEGT. The CDR3 is 13 amino acids. J lost 6 bases, V lost 8 bases, and 6 bases had no gene match. Study-wide findings and caveats: Estimated richness values were generally larger in naive subsets than in memory subsets.

This chain joins TRBV6-1 and TRBJ2-4; 8 positions match TRBD1. Sequencing was performed on naive CD4+ T cells sorted from blood. Subset here: CD45RA+ positively selected. The TCR sequence derives from a man younger than 30 in good health. The chain's CDR3 is CASAGQGGNIQYF. As DNA, the CDR3 is TGTGCCAGCGCTGGACAGGGAGGAAACATTCAGTACTTC.